This passage covers 30 T cell receptor beta chains from one sample sequenced in a study of T cell repertoires in cytomegalovirus infection. MiXCR was run by TCRdb on the reads, yielding one entry per CDR3 protein. The table lists 310,000 or so distinct CDR3 sequences, roughly 25% of them singletons. Their antigen targets remain unknown. The sequencing here drew on cultured PBMCs, taken from culture after CMV antigen stimulation. The receptor set was obtained from a human donor in good health (CMV status not recorded). Some clones in this sample may be carry-over from other donors' samples.

This clonotype was seen a handful of times. The J gene is TRBJ1-2, the V gene TRBV7-9, with a tentative D call TRBD1 (5 bases). The ends were cut back, 2 bases at V and 6 bases at J, with 10 bases in the middle. This CDR3 spans 13 amino acids. Germline values: CDR1 SEHNR, CDR2 FQNEAQ (reference sequence). The CDR3 DNA is TGTGCCAGCAGCTTAAGTGGGGGGAATGGCTACACCTTC. Protein: CASSLSGGNGYTF.

This CDR3 reads CASSSLLAVDTQYF. In nucleotides, the CDR3 is TGTGCCAGCAGCTCGTTACTAGCGGTAGATACGCAGTATTTT. The rearrangement joins TRBV7-3 to TRBJ2-3, with 8 positions matching TRBD2. Germline CDR1 and CDR2: SGHTA and FQGTGA. The CDR3 sequence is 14 residues long. The ends lost 4 bases at V and 5 bases at J; junction bases unmatched: 5. The variable domain in full, completed from reference TRBV7-3 and TRBJ2-3, reads GAGVSQTPSNKVTEKGKYVELRCDPISGHTALYWYRQSLGQGPEFLIYFQGTGAADDSGLPNDRFFAVRPEGSVSTLKIQRTERGDSAVYLCASSSLLAVDTQYFGPGTRLTVL.

The chain recombines TRBV7-6 with TRBJ1-3, with D perhaps matching TRBD1 (6 bases). Trimming removed 5 bases from V and 2 bases from J, with 13 bases in between. The CDR3 runs 15 residues. The V gene's germline CDR1 is SGHVS and CDR2 FNYEAQ. The CDR3, as DNA: TGTGCCAGCAGCGGGGGGGACATTCCTGGAAACACCATATATTTT. It specifies CASSGGDIPGNTIYF.

This clonotype has just a few counts. For the CDR3, the DNA is TGTGCCAGCAGTACCCCATCGGCCAAAAACATTCAGTACTTC. It specifies CASSTPSAKNIQYF. V usage is TRBV6-5 and J usage is TRBJ2-4; unclear D gene. The CDR3 sequence is 14 residues long. Trimming took 5 bases from V and 1 from J, leaving 9 bases between them. The germline V gene encodes CDR1 MNHEY and CDR2 SVGAGI.

This clonotype appeared a few times. The V call is TRBV7-2, the J call TRBJ2-2; D not resolved. Trimming pared 5 bases from V and 1 base from J, leaving 5 bases between. This CDR3 spans 13 amino acids. Germline V CDR1 and CDR2: SGHTA, FQGNSA. In DNA form, the CDR3 reads TGTGCCAGCAGCCCAAAGAACACCGGGGAGCTGTTTTTT. This sequence encodes CASSPKNTGELFF.

Ten or more counts support this clonotype. V usage is TRBV7-2 and J usage is TRBJ2-1; D is undetermined. The germline CDR1 and CDR2 sequences are SGHTA and FQGNSA. V was pared by 5 bases and J by 4 bases, with 15 bases between. The CDR3 consists of 15 residues. CDR3: CASSPDDLWYNEQFF. CDR3 sequence (DNA): TGTGCCAGCAGCCCGGATGATTTATGGTACAATGAGCAGTTCTTC. The variable domain in full, completed from reference TRBV7-2 and TRBJ2-1, reads GAGVSQSPSNKVTEKGKDVELRCDPISGHTALYWYRQSLGQGLEFLIYFQGNSAPDKSGLPSDRFSAERTGGSVSTLTIQRTQQEDSAVYLCASSPDDLWYNEQFFGPGTRLTVL.

The chain uses TRBV6-6 and TRBJ1-1; D is uncertain. CDR1 is MNHNY, CDR2 SVGAGI, per germline (reference sequence). The CDR3 length is 14 residues. Trimming pared 0 bases from V and 0 bases from J, leaving 5 bases between. CDR3 region: CASSYSEVNTEAFF. CDR3 nucleotide sequence: TGTGCCAGCAGTTACTCTGAGGTGAACACTGAAGCTTTCTTT.

The chain combines TRBV12-3 or TRBV12-4 with TRBJ2-2, with TRBD2 matching over 7 bases. Trimming at V came to 8 bases and at J to 5 bases, leaving 17 bases not matched to a gene. The CDR3 consists of 17 residues. This CDR3 is CASGGSGSGIKTGELFF. As DNA, the CDR3 is TGTGCCAGCGGGGGGTCGGGGAGCGGGATAAAGACCGGGGAGCTGTTTTTT.

This clonotype was seen a handful of times. The V gene is TRBV7-9, the J gene TRBJ2-2, with D possibly being TRBD1 or TRBD2 (6 bases each). From germline, CDR1 is SEHNR and CDR2 FQNEAQ (reference sequence). The V end was cut by 5 bases, the J end by 5 bases, with 15 bases between. There are 15 residues in the CDR3. The CDR3, as DNA: TGTGCCAGCAGCCCCACGGGGGCAGGTACCGGGGAGCTGTTTTTT. Its protein is CASSPTGAGTGELFF.

This clonotype was seen a few times. This rearrangement joins TRBV6-5 to TRBJ2-2; 7 positions agree with TRBD2. The germline CDR1 and CDR2 sequences are MNHEY and SVGAGI. Trimming removed 2 bases from V and 3 bases from J; junction bases left unmatched: 6. This CDR3 contains 16 residues. CDR3 nucleotides: TGTGCCAGCAGTTACGGGGCTAGCGGACACACCGGGGAGCTGTTTTTT. This translates into CASSYGASGHTGELFF.

This clonotype came up a few times. V gene TRBV28 combines with J gene TRBJ2-1, with D hard to call. With 5 bases removed from V and 12 bases from J, the gap between germline ends came to 11 bases. In germline, CDR1 is MDHEN, CDR2 SYDVKM. This CDR3 has 11 amino acids. Here the CDR3 reads CASSSTFLQFF. The CDR3 coding sequence is TGTGCCAGCAGTAGTACGTTTCTGCAGTTCTTC. Variable domain in full (rest from reference TRBV28 and TRBJ2-1): DVKVTQSSRYLVKRTGEKVFLECVQDMDHENMFWYRQDPGLGLRLIYFSYDVKMKEKGDIPEGYSVSREKKERFSLILESASTNQTSMYLCASSSTFLQFFGPGTRLTVL.

The chain employs TRBV10-3 and TRBJ2-1; D may be TRBD2 (5 bases). Germline V gene sequence: CDR1 ENHRY, CDR2 SYGVKD. Deletions cut 5 bases from V and 3 bases from J, with 17 bases between. This CDR3 is 16 amino acids long. CDR3 DNA: TGTGCCATCAGTACCTCAGCGGAGCTAGGCTACAATGAGCAGTTCTTC. This translates into CAISTSAELGYNEQFF.

V and J are TRBV2 and TRBJ2-5, with no clear D. The V end was cut by 4 bases, the J end by 2 bases, with 8 bases between. CDR1 and CDR2 (germline): SNHLY, FYNNEI. CDR3 size: 13 residues. DNA for the CDR3: TGTGCCAGCAGTGGACTCTCGCAAGAGACCCAGTACTTC. This codes for CASSGLSQETQYF.

This clonotype was detected many times. The CDR3 nucleotides are TGTGCCAGCAGTTCACTAGCGGGAAACACCGGGGAGCTGTTTTTT. Translated: CASSSLAGNTGELFF. The rearrangement joins TRBV11-2 to TRBJ2-2; 10 bases match TRBD2. V lost 6 bases, J lost 2 bases, and 3 bases stayed unmatched. This CDR3 has 15 amino acids. CDR1 is SGHAT, CDR2 FQNNGV, per germline.

The chain is built from TRBV11-2 and TRBJ2-3; maybe TRBD2 (6 bases). Per the germline V gene, CDR1 is SGHAT and CDR2 is FQNNGV. The CDR3 has 17 residues. The V end was cut by 5 bases, the J end by 7 bases, with 25 bases between. The CDR3 here is CASSTWRGAGRGHTQYF. DNA for the CDR3: TGTGCCAGCAGCACCTGGAGGGGTGCCGGGCGGGGTCATACGCAGTATTTT.

This clonotype was seen repeatedly, ten times or more. This chain uses TRBV7-2 with TRBJ2-3, with D perhaps TRBD2 (5 bases). Germline V gives CDR1 SGHTA, CDR2 FQGNSA. V dropped 5 bases and J dropped 0 bases, with 12 bases sitting between them. The CDR3 totals 15 residues. The CDR3 loop is CASSPLARSTDTQYF. The CDR3 region has the DNA TGTGCCAGCAGCCCATTAGCGAGAAGCACAGATACGCAGTATTTT.

This clonotype has ten or more counts. The rearrangement uses TRBV5-6 and TRBJ1-6, with 10 bases fitting TRBD1. V was pared by 0 bases and J by 7 bases, with 1 base of the junction left unmatched. The CDR3 length is 15 residues. In germline, CDR1 is SGHDT, CDR2 YYEEEE. CDR3 DNA: TGTGCCAGCAGCTTGGAGGGACAGGGGAATTCACCCCTCCACTTT. Amino acids: CASSLEGQGNSPLHF. Full variable domain (rest looked up from reference TRBV5-6 and TRBJ1-6): DAGVTQSPTHLIKTRGQQVTLRCSPKSGHDTVSWYQQALGQGPQFIFQYYEEEERQRGNFPDRFSGHQFPNYSSELNVNALLLGDSALYLCASSLEGQGNSPLHFGNGTRLTVT.

Ten or more counts support this clonotype. The genes are TRBV7-6 and TRBJ2-7, with D perhaps matching TRBD1 (6 bases). Trimming removed 3 bases from V and 5 bases from J, with 11 bases in between. The CDR3 extends over 13 amino acids. Germline CDR1 SGHVS, CDR2 FNYEAQ. This CDR3 is CASSLNRDDEQYF. In DNA form, the CDR3 reads TGTGCCAGCAGCTTGAACAGGGATGACGAGCAGTACTTC.

The genes are TRBV19 and TRBJ1-6, with 7 positions matching TRBD1. CDR1 is LNHDA and CDR2 is SQIVND in the germline V gene (reference sequence). The CDR3 has 14 amino acids. With 4 bases clipped from V and 8 bases from J, the junction kept 5 bases outside the gene matches. The CDR3 DNA reads TGTGCCAGTAGTACGGTGGGGACAGATTCACCCCTCCACTTT. Translation gives CASSTVGTDSPLHF. The full variable domain, rest sourced from reference TRBV19 and TRBJ1-6, is DGGITQSPKYLFRKEGQNVTLSCEQNLNHDAMYWYRQDPGQGLRLIYYSQIVNDFQKGDIAEGYSVSREKKESFPLTVTSAQKNPTAFYLCASSTVGTDSPLHFGNGTRLTVT.

The chain recombines TRBV29-1 with TRBJ2-5, with unresolved D. Germline V CDR1 and CDR2: SQVTM, ANQGSEA. The ends were cut back, 2 bases at V and 5 bases at J, with 6 bases in the middle. The length of the CDR3 is 11 residues. The CDR3 sequence is CSVENPETQYF. The CDR3, as DNA: TGCAGCGTTGAAAACCCCGAGACCCAGTACTTC.

The chain carries TRBV27 and TRBJ2-2, with TRBD1 as a possible D gene (6 bases). The CDR3 has 14 amino acids. With 4 bases removed from V and 6 bases from J, the gap between germline ends came to 12 bases. CDR1 is MNHEY and CDR2 is SMNVEV in the germline V gene (reference sequence). The DNA of the CDR3 is TGTGCCAGCAGTTGGGGACACGGCTCCGGGGAGCTGTTTTTT. Encoded protein: CASSWGHGSGELFF.

The V call is TRBV20-1, the J call TRBJ1-5; no clear D gene. With 0 bases removed from V and 9 bases from J, the gap between germline ends came to 27 bases. The germline V gene encodes CDR1 DFQATT and CDR2 SNEGSKA (reference sequence). This CDR3 comprises 18 residues. This chain's CDR3 is CSARDRSGVHLNIAPQHF. In DNA, the CDR3 is TGCAGTGCTAGAGATCGTTCCGGGGTGCATTTGAATATTGCGCCCCAGCATTTT.

This clonotype was seen a few times. V and J are TRBV10-3 and TRBJ1-1; no reliable D call. The V end lost 2 bases, the J end lost 6 bases, and 16 bases lay between the germline ends. The CDR3 has 15 amino acids. The V gene's germline CDR1 is ENHRY and CDR2 SYGVKD. CDR3 amino acids: CAISEQDLLGSEAFF. The CDR3 DNA is TGTGCCATCAGTGAGCAGGACCTCCTAGGTTCTGAAGCTTTCTTT.

The rearrangement uses TRBV19 and TRBJ1-2; D ambiguous. CDR1 is LNHDA, CDR2 SQIVND, per germline (reference sequence). This CDR3 has 15 amino acids. The ends were cut back, 2 bases at V and 8 bases at J, with 18 bases in the middle. CDR3 in DNA: TGTGCCAGTAGTATACAGGCCCCTGCCTTGGTAGGCTACACCTTC. Its protein is CASSIQAPALVGYTF.

This clonotype was detected a few times. The V and J genes are TRBV6-6 and TRBJ2-1; a possible D gene is TRBD2 (6 bases). This CDR3 is built from 11 residues. The V gene's germline CDR1 is MNHNY and CDR2 SVGAGI (reference sequence). V lost 11 bases and J 7 bases, leaving 12 bases between the germline ends. CDR3 bases: TGTGCCGTGCTTCGGGAGAATGAGCAGTTCTTC. Amino acid sequence: CAVLRENEQFF.

This clonotype was seen at least ten times. V gene TRBV7-2 combines with J gene TRBJ1-5; unclear D gene. The germline V gene has CDR1 SGHTA and CDR2 FQGNSA. V lost 2 bases and J lost 5, with 7 bases in between. CDR3 length equals 13 residues. In nucleotides, the CDR3 is TGTGCCAGCAGCTTATTGACGGATCAGCCCCAGCATTTT. Translation: CASSLLTDQPQHF.

This chain uses TRBV7-9 with TRBJ2-3, with 8 bases fitting TRBD1. V shed 5 bases, J shed 4 bases, and the junction held 2 bases outside the gene matches. Germline assignment: CDR1 SEHNR and CDR2 FQNEAQ (reference sequence). This CDR3 has 13 amino acids. CDR3 DNA: TGTGCCAGCAGCCTGACAGGGGCAGATACGCAGTATTTT. Translating gives CASSLTGADTQYF.

The chain links TRBV11-1 to TRBJ2-4, with 9 bases fitting TRBD2. CDR3 length: 15 amino acids. Germline V gives CDR1 SGHAT, CDR2 FQDESV (reference sequence). The J segment lost 7 bases and the V segment lost 2 bases, leaving 6 bases of the junction unmatched. The CDR3 DNA is TGTGCCAGCAGCTTATCTAGCGGGATCGAGAACATTCAGTACTTC. Protein: CASSLSSGIENIQYF.

This clonotype was seen a handful of times. This CDR3 is CATEGDTDTQYF. CDR3 DNA sequence: TGTGCCACCGAAGGGGACACAGATACGCAGTATTTT. V and J are TRBV10-3 and TRBJ2-3, with D perhaps matching TRBD1 (5 bases). With 10 bases removed from V and 2 bases from J, the gap between germline ends came to 10 bases. CDR1 and CDR2 from the germline V gene are ENHRY and SYGVKD. The CDR3 spans 12 residues.

This chain uses TRBV29-1 with TRBJ2-1; 7 bases are a match to TRBD1. V lost 0 bases, J lost 1 base, and 27 bases stayed unmatched. The germline V gene has CDR1 SQVTM and CDR2 ANQGSEA. The CDR3 contains 23 residues. The CDR3 DNA reads as TGCAGCGTTGAAGATCTGCGGTTAGGGGGCGCGACTAATCACGGCCGATCCTACAATGAGCAGTTCTTC. Amino acids: CSVEDLRLGGATNHGRSYNEQFF.